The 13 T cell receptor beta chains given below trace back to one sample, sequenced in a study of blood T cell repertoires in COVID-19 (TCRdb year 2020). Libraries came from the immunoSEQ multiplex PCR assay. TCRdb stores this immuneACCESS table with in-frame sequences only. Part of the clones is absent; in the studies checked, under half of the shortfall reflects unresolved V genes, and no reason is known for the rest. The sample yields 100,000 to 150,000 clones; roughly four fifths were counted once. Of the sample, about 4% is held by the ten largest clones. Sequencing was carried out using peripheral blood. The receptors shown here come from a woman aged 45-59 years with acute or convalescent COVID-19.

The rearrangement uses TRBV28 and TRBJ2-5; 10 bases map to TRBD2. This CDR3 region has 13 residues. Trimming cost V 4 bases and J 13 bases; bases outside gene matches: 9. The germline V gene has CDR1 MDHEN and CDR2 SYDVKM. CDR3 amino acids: CASSYPGLAVSYF. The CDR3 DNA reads TGTGCCAGCAGTTATCCCGGACTAGCGGTCTCGTACTTC.

Here the CDR3 DNA reads TGTGCCAGTAGTATTGAGGCGGCGGACATCTATGGCTACACCTTC. Its protein is CASSIEAADIYGYTF. This chain joins TRBV19 and TRBJ1-2, with D possibly TRBD1 on 5 matching bases. Germline-derived CDR1 and CDR2 are LNHDA and SQIVND (reference sequence). This CDR3 is built from 15 residues. Trimming left V 3 bases short and J 4 bases short, with 15 bases between. Together with reference TRBV19 and TRBJ1-2, the CDR3 gives the full variable domain: DGGITQSPKYLFRKEGQNVTLSCEQNLNHDAMYWYRQDPGQGLRLIYYSQIVNDFQKGDIAEGYSVSREKKESFPLTVTSAQKNPTAFYLCASSIEAADIYGYTFGSGTRLTVV.

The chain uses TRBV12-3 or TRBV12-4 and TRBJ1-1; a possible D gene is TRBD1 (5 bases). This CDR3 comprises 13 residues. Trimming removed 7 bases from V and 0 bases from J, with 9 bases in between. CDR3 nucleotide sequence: TGTGCCAGCATCAGACAGATGAACACTGAAGCTTTCTTT. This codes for CASIRQMNTEAFF.

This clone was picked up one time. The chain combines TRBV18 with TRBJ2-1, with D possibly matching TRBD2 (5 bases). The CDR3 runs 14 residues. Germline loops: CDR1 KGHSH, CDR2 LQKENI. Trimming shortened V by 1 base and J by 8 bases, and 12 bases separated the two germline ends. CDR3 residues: CASSPLTRADEQFF. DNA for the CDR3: TGTGCCAGCTCACCACTTACTAGGGCGGATGAGCAGTTCTTC.

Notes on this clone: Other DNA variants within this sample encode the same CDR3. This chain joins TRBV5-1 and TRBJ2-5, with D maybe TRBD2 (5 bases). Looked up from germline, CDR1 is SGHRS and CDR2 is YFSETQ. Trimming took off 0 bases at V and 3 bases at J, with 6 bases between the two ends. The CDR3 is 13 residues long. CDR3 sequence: CASSLVGEETQYF. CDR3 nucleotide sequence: TGCGCCAGCAGCTTGGTGGGAGAAGAGACCCAGTACTTC.

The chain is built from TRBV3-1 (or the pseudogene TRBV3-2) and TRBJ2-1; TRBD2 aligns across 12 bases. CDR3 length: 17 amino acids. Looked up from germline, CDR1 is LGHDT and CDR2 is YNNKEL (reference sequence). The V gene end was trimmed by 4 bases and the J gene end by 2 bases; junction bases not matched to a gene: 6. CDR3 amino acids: CASSLQGTSGPYNEQFF. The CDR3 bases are TGTGCCAGCAGCCTCCAAGGGACTAGCGGGCCCTACAATGAGCAGTTCTTC.

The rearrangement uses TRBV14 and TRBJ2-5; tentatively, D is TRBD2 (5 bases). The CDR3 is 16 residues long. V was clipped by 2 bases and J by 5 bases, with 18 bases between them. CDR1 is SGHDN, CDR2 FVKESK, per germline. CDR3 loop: CASSQTIWGSGETQYF. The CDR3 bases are TGTGCCAGCAGCCAAACAATCTGGGGTTCGGGGGAGACCCAGTACTTC.

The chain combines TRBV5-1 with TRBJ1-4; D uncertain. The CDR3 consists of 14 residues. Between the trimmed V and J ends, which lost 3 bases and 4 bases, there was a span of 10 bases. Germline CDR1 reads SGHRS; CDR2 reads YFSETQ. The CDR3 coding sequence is TGCGCCAGCAGCTCCCAACAGCATAATGAAAAACTGTTTTTT. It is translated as CASSSQQHNEKLFF.

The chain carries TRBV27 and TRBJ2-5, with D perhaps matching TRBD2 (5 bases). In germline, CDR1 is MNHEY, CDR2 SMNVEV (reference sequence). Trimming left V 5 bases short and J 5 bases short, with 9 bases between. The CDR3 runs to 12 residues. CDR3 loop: CASSDPGETQYF. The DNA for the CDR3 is TGTGCCAGCAGTGATCCGGGGGAGACCCAGTACTTC.

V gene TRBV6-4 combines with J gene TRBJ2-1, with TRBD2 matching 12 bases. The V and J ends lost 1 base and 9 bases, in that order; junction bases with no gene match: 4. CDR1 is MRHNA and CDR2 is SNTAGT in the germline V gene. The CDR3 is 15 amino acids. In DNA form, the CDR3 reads TGTGCCAGCAGTGACTTGGCTAGCGGGAGGGGTGAGCAGTTCTTC. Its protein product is CASSDLASGRGEQFF.

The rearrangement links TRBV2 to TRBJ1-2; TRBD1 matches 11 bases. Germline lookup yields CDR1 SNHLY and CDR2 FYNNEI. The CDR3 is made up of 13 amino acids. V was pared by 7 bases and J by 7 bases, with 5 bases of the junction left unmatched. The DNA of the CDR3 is TGTGCCAGCACCTCGGACAGGGGGCTTGGCTACACCTTC. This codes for CASTSDRGLGYTF.

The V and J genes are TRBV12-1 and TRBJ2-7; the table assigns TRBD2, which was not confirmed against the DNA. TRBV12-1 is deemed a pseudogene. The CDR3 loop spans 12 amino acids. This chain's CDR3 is CASSSSSYEQYF. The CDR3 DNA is TGTGCCAGCAGCTCGAGCTCCTACGAGCAGTACTTC.

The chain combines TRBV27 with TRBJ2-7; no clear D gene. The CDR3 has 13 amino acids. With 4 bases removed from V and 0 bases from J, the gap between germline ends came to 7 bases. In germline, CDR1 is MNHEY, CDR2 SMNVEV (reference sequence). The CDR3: CASSSESSYEQYF. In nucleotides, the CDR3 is TGTGCCAGCAGTTCCGAGAGCTCCTACGAGCAGTACTTC.